This TCR beta chain was observed in a study of blood T cell repertoires in COVID-19. Across the study: Both acute and convalescent COVID-19 samples were obtained from the United States, Italy and Spain. From T cells, B-cell-depleted T cells, or PBMCs came the material, which was cDNA or gDNA.

This clone was detected a few times. Study processing details: Nucleated cell counts were estimated from reference gene primer amplification. Repertoires were generated with immunoSEQ multiplex PCR, while TCRdb's copy carries only in-frame clones and drops some. Clonal size and the V and J genes are those of that table, whereas D and trimming came from the DNA. The sample yields under 200,000 clones, roughly 84% seen once. This receptor was identified in a human donor with acute or convalescent COVID-19. The donor label of this sample is uncertain. The specimen was peripheral blood.

The CDR3 spells CASSQVTRQLNSPLHF. Written as DNA, the CDR3 is TGCGCCAGCAGCCAAGTTACGAGACAGCTTAATTCACCCCTCCACTTT. This rearrangement joins TRBV4-1 to TRBJ1-6; tentatively, D is TRBD1 (5 bases). The length of the CDR3 is 16 residues. CDR1 is MGHRA, CDR2 YSYEKL, per germline. V was pared by 1 base and J by 6 bases, with 13 bases between.